Sequencing of this T cell receptor beta chain was carried out in a study of blood T cell repertoires in COVID-19. The CDR3 is made up of 14 amino acids. CDR1 SGHTA and CDR2 FQGNSA come from the germline V gene. With 5 bases removed from V and 4 bases from J, the gap between germline ends came to 11 bases. Profiling relied on immunoSEQ multiplex PCR, and the TCRdb table lists in-frame clones only, not all of them. This table has some 340,000 clones, roughly 90% appearing once. The gene calls are TRBV7-2 and TRBJ2-2; D possibly corresponds to TRBD2 (6 bases). Material: PBMCs or T cells enriched from blood (not recorded which). The sequence derives from a woman aged 25 to 45 who had been exposed to COVID-19. CDR3 protein: CASSPWRGTGELFF. The CDR3 DNA sequence: TGTGCCAGCAGCCCATGGAGGGGCACCGGGGAGCTGTTTTTT.